These 10 T cell receptor beta chains came from one sample sequenced in a study of shared T cell receptors in the human thymus. Profiled with immunoSEQ multiplex PCR; TCRdb holds only in-frame clones, not every one. The profile covers 630,000 or so clones, with more than 70% appearing a single time and roughly 0.0087% taken by the ten largest. The same sample was also studied in work on human thymus T cells.

The sequencing input was thymocytes. These receptors came from a boy under two years old with a congenital heart defect.

The rearrangement uses TRBV7-8 and TRBJ1-2, with a possible D match to TRBD1 (6 bases). The germline gives CDR1 SGHVS, CDR2 FQNEAQ. CDR3 length: 18 amino acids. Trimming shortened V by 5 bases and J by 0 bases, and 22 bases separated the two germline ends. The CDR3 loop is CASSKGDTHPSTNYGYTF. The CDR3 DNA follows: TGTGCCAGCAGCAAAGGGGACACCCACCCCTCCACTAACTATGGCTACACCTTC.

This clone was recorded a few times. This chain uses TRBV4-2 with TRBJ1-5; D may be TRBD1 (5 bases). Trimming took off 4 bases at V and 8 bases at J, with 15 bases between the two ends. CDR1 is LGHNA and CDR2 is YNFKEQ in the germline V gene. There are 14 residues in the CDR3. This CDR3 reads CASSPLWGPEPQHF. The CDR3 DNA reads TGTGCCAGCAGCCCCCTTTGGGGCCCGGAGCCCCAGCATTTT.

The gene calls are TRBV19 and TRBJ1-1; the D is unclear. The CDR3 loop spans 14 amino acids. The germline CDR1 and CDR2 sequences are LNHDA and SQIVND (reference sequence). The V end was cut by 4 bases, the J end by 0 bases, with 9 bases between. The CDR3 DNA follows: TGTGCCAGTAGTAACGACGGGATGAACACTGAAGCTTTCTTT. This translates into CASSNDGMNTEAFF.

This clone has a single count. The CDR3 spells CASSGSSGRTYEQYF. The CDR3 DNA is TGTGCCAGCAGTGGATCTAGCGGGAGAACTTACGAGCAGTACTTC. V is TRBV25-1 and J is TRBJ2-7; 10 bases agree with TRBD2. With V trimmed by 4 bases and J by 4 bases, 7 bases remained unmatched. Germline CDR1 and CDR2: MGHDK and SYGVNS. The CDR3 length is 15 residues.

The rearrangement links TRBV28 to TRBJ1-4, with D possibly TRBD1 on 5 matching bases. V was pared by 6 bases and J by 7 bases, with 15 bases between. CDR3 length equals 14 residues. CDR1 is MDHEN, CDR2 SYDVKM, per germline. CDR3: CASSPGGVGEKLFF. The CDR3 DNA sequence: TGTGCCAGCAGCCCCGGGGGGGTGGGTGAAAAACTGTTTTTT.

The chain recombines TRBV10-3 with TRBJ1-5; TRBD1 matches at 8 bases. The CDR3 extends over 14 amino acids. Trimming removed 5 bases from V and 3 bases from J; junction bases left unmatched: 3. Germline V lookup: CDR1 ENHRY, CDR2 SYGVKD. CDR3 coding DNA: TGTGCCATCAGTCTGGACAGGGACAATCAGCCCCAGCATTTT. Protein sequence: CAISLDRDNQPQHF.

The chain is built from TRBV27 and TRBJ2-1; 8 positions match TRBD1. V shed 5 bases, J shed 15 bases, and the junction held 9 bases outside the gene matches. The CDR3 extends over 12 amino acids. Germline values: CDR1 MNHEY, CDR2 SMNVEV (reference sequence). The CDR3 loop reads CASSTPTGAMFF. In nucleotides, the CDR3 is TGTGCCAGCAGTACCCCGACAGGGGCTATGTTCTTC.

This rearrangement joins TRBV27 to TRBJ2-1; 10 bases match TRBD2. The CDR3 is 17 amino acids. The germline gives CDR1 MNHEY, CDR2 SMNVEV (reference sequence). Trimming cost V 0 bases and J 2 bases; bases outside gene matches: 4. DNA of the CDR3: TGTGCCAGCAGTTTATCGGATACTAGCGGGGCCTACAATGAGCAGTTCTTC. This gives the protein CASSLSDTSGAYNEQFF.

V is TRBV28 and J is TRBJ2-2, with 9 nucleotides matching TRBD2. CDR1 MDHEN and CDR2 SYDVKM come from the germline V gene. This CDR3 comprises 19 residues. Germline trimming cut 3 bases from V and 0 bases from J; bases unmatched to any gene: 11. The CDR3 DNA reads as TGTGCCAGCAGTTTTTGGCTAGCGGGAAAGGGGGCGAACACCGGGGAGCTGTTTTTT. Translating it yields CASSFWLAGKGANTGELFF.

J is TRBJ2-7 and V is TRBV15, with D tentatively TRBD2 (6 bases). Between the trimmed V and J ends, which lost 4 bases and 3 bases, there was a span of 10 bases. The CDR3 has 13 amino acids. Germline lookup yields CDR1 LNHNV and CDR2 YYDKDF (reference sequence). The CDR3 spells CATSIGGDYEQYF. The CDR3 nucleotides read TGTGCCACCAGCATAGGCGGGGACTACGAGCAGTACTTC.